This is a list of T cell receptor beta chains from one sample in a study of cytomegalovirus exposure and HLA in healthy donors. TCRdb's table, derived via immunoSEQ multiplex PCR, lists solely in-frame clones and lacks some. Recorded here are around 29,000 clones; the top ten clones represent roughly 0.76%. Sample: PBMCs. The receptors here all came from a man aged 25-45 years in good health and CMV-seronegative. The CDR3 runs from the conserved cysteine through the conserved F or W. The D gene is left open where the match is weak. Only some rows state a clone size, as once, few, many or a class for expanded clones.

cdr3_aa | cdr3_nt | j_call | v_call | clone_size | cdr3_length | d_call
CASSLDGRANEQYF | TGCGCCAGCAGCTTGGACGGGAGGGCCAACGAGCAGTACTTC | TRBJ2-7 | TRBV5-1 | - | 14 | TRBD2
CASSPDRVKGNTIYF | TGTGCCAGCAGTCCCGACAGGGTTAAAGGAAACACCATATATTTT | TRBJ1-3 | TRBV7-9 | - | 15 | TRBD1
CASSPWGLAGGFEQFF | TGTGCCAGCAGCCCATGGGGCCTAGCGGGAGGATTTGAGCAGTTCTTC | TRBJ2-1 | TRBV13 | - | 16 | TRBD2
CASSSWREGAGELFF | TGTGCCAGCTCCTCCTGGCGGGAGGGCGCCGGGGAGCTGTTTTTT | TRBJ2-2 | TRBV6-5 | - | 15 | TRBD2
CASSEGTLYGYTF | TGTGCCAGCAGTGAGGGGACACTCTATGGCTACACCTTC | TRBJ1-2 | TRBV6-1 | - | 13 | -
CASSSLTGSVGYTF | TGTGCCAGCAGTTCCCTGACGGGGTCCGTTGGCTACACCTTC | TRBJ1-2 | TRBV6-5 | - | 14 | -
CASSLNGGSNQPQHF | TGTGCCAGCAGTCTCAACGGTGGTAGCAATCAGCCCCAGCATTTT | TRBJ1-5 | TRBV27 | - | 15 | -
CASSAVVASGTDTQYF | TGTGCCAGCAGCGCAGTCGTCGCTAGCGGGACAGATACGCAGTATTTT | TRBJ2-3 | TRBV9 | - | 16 | TRBD2
CASGRQETQYF | TGTGCCAGCGGCCGACAAGAGACCCAGTACTTC | TRBJ2-5 | TRBV7-9 | - | 11 | -
CASKIQGLASGNTIYF | TGTGCCAGCAAAATACAGGGCCTTGCCTCTGGAAACACCATATATTTT | TRBJ1-3 | TRBV6-6 | - | 16 | -
CASSHRQGGIYEQYF | TGTGCCAGCAGCCACCGACAGGGGGGGATATACGAGCAGTACTTC | TRBJ2-7 | TRBV7-6 | - | 15 | TRBD1
CATSRYAGTDTGELFF | TGTGCCACCAGCAGATATGCCGGGACTGACACCGGGGAGCTGTTTTTT | TRBJ2-2 | TRBV15 | - | 16 | -
CASSSGQGAHQPQHF | TGTGCCAGCAGCTCGGGACAGGGGGCCCATCAGCCCCAGCATTTT | TRBJ1-5 | TRBV7-9 | - | 15 | TRBD1
CASSFGRTDTQYF | TGTGCCAGCAGCTTCGGGAGAACAGATACGCAGTATTTT | TRBJ2-3 | TRBV7-6 | - | 13 | -
CAWSTGREQYF | TGTGCCTGGAGTACAGGGCGGGAGCAGTACTTC | TRBJ2-7 | TRBV30 | - | 11 | -
CASSWLADQETQYF | TGTGCCAGCAGCTGGCTAGCGGACCAAGAGACCCAGTACTTC | TRBJ2-5 | TRBV7-2 | - | 14 | TRBD2
CASSVGQGGYEQYF | TGTGCCAGCAGCGTAGGACAGGGAGGTTACGAGCAGTACTTC | TRBJ2-7 | TRBV9 | - | 14 | -
CASSADRDRGTDTQYF | TGTGCCAGCAGCGCGGACCGGGACAGGGGAACAGATACGCAGTATTTT | TRBJ2-3 | TRBV9 | - | 16 | TRBD1
CASSPVVGSGGYTF | TGTGCCAGTAGTCCCGTCGTAGGGAGCGGAGGCTACACCTTC | TRBJ1-2 | TRBV19 | - | 14 | -
CASSQGTGRVYF | TGCGCCAGCAGCCAAGGGACAGGGAGAGTGTACTTC | TRBJ2-5 | TRBV4-3 | - | 12 | TRBD1
CAWSARGLAKYEQYF | TGTGCCTGGAGTGCGCGGGGACTAGCGAAGTACGAGCAGTACTTC | TRBJ2-7 | TRBV30 | - | 15 | TRBD2
CASSFGGTSYEQYF | TGTGCCAGCAGTTTTGGAGGGACCTCCTACGAGCAGTACTTC | TRBJ2-7 | TRBV28 | - | 14 | -
CASSFPDSAKAFF | TGTGCCAGCAGTTTCCCCGACAGTGCCAAAGCTTTCTTT | TRBJ1-1 | TRBV28 | - | 13 | -
CASSLDRVLDSTEAFF | TGTGCCAGCAGCTTAGACAGGGTACTCGATAGCACTGAAGCTTTCTTT | TRBJ1-1 | TRBV7-2 | - | 16 | -
CASSLSRNTGELFF | TGTGCCAGCAGCTTGTCGAGGAACACCGGGGAGCTGTTTTTT | TRBJ2-2 | TRBV5-6 | - | 14 | -
CASSQPGTDTQYF | TGTGCCAGCAGCCAGCCCGGGACAGATACGCAGTATTTT | TRBJ2-3 | TRBV4-2 | - | 13 | -
CASSNRAGDSNEQFF | TGTGCCAGCAGCAATCGGGCAGGGGACAGCAATGAGCAGTTCTTC | TRBJ2-1 | TRBV21-1 | - | 15 | -
CATSREMAADTQYF | TGTGCCACCAGCAGAGAGATGGCGGCAGATACGCAGTATTTT | TRBJ2-3 | TRBV15 | - | 14 | -
CAITEQGTGNTIYF | TGTGCCATCACCGAACAGGGGACTGGAAACACCATATATTTT | TRBJ1-3 | TRBV10-3 | - | 14 | TRBD1
CATSRDPGKRYGYTF | TGTGCCACCAGCAGAGATCCGGGGAAAAGGTATGGCTACACCTTC | TRBJ1-2 | TRBV15 | - | 15 | -
CASSRDRGSYEQYF | TGTGCCAGTAGCCGGGACAGGGGTTCCTACGAGCAGTACTTC | TRBJ2-7 | TRBV19 | - | 14 | TRBD1
CASSIASVSPREPSSYNEQFF | TGTGCCAGTAGTATAGCTTCCGTTTCTCCGCGGGAGCCGAGCTCCTACAATGAGCAGTTCTTC | TRBJ2-1 | TRBV19 | - | 21 | TRBD2
CASSFRGQGGSGAHYEQYF | TGTGCCAGCAGTTTTAGGGGACAGGGTGGGTCGGGAGCTCACTACGAGCAGTACTTC | TRBJ2-7 | TRBV27 | - | 19 | TRBD1
CASSLASGALLGYTF | TGCGCCAGCAGCTTGGCCTCAGGGGCCCTATTGGGCTACACCTTC | TRBJ1-2 | TRBV5-1 | - | 15 | -
CASNNNRGTAYGYTF | TGTGCCAGCAACAACAATAGGGGGACAGCGTATGGCTACACCTTC | TRBJ1-2 | TRBV6-5 | - | 15 | TRBD1
CAWSVRQLNEKLFF | TGTGCCTGGAGTGTACGACAGCTGAATGAAAAACTGTTTTTT | TRBJ1-4 | TRBV30 | - | 14 | -
CASSQDGSGDTQYF | TGTGCCAGCAGCCAAGATGGAAGCGGAGATACGCAGTATTTT | TRBJ2-3 | TRBV4-2 | - | 14 | -
CASSLEKRGYTF | TGTGCCAGCAGCTTAGAGAAGAGGGGCTACACCTTC | TRBJ1-2 | TRBV7-9 | - | 12 | -
CAWSVLGTGETQYF | TGTGCCTGGAGTGTACTCGGGACAGGAGAGACCCAGTACTTC | TRBJ2-5 | TRBV30 | - | 14 | TRBD1
CASNPLVGGYEQYF | TGTGCCAGCAACCCCCTAGTGGGGGGCTACGAGCAGTACTTC | TRBJ2-7 | TRBV2 | medium-sized | 14 | -
CATGVGASGATYNEQFF | TGTGCCACCGGCGTTGGGGCTAGCGGAGCTACCTACAATGAGCAGTTCTTC | TRBJ2-1 | TRBV15 | - | 17 | TRBD2